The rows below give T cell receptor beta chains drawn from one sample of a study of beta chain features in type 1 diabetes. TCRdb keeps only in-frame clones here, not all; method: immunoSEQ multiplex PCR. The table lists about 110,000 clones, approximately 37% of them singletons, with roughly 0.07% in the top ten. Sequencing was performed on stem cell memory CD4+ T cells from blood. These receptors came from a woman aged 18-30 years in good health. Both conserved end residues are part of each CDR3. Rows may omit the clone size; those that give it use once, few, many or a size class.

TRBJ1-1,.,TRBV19,CASSRRQGNTEAFF
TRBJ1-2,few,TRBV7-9,CASSLVGVNYGYTF
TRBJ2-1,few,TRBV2,CASDLWGGEQFF
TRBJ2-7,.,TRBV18,CASPLTDRGRWEQYF
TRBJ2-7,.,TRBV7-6,CASSIGTGVSYEQYF
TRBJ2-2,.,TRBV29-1,CSAERGLLTGKLFF
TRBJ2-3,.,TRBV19,CASSIQRSTDTQYF
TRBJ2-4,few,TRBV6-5,CASKRGIVDIQYF
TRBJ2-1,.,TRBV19,CASTVDRSSYNEQFF
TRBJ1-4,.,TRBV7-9,CASQGARANEKLFF
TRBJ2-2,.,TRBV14,CASSQAGQGTGELFF
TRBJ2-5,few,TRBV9,CASSVGLLETQYF
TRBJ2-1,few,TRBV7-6,CASSFSNEQFF
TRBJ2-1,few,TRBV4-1,CASSQDWGASSGRSYNEQFF
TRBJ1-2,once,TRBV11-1,CASSLATGMDGYTF
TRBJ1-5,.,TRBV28,CASSLSAGNQPQHF
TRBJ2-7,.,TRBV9,CASSVATGLAGEQYF
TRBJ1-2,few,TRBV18,CASSPETDYGYTF
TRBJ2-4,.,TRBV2,CASSRNQAGVAKNIQYF
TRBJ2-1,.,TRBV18,CASSPGQGAYNEQFF
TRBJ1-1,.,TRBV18,CASLGPEAFF
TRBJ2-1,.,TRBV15,CATSRDRGSRYNEQFF
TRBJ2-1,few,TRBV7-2,CASSFSPGYEQFF
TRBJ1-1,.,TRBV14,CASSQWGVEAFF
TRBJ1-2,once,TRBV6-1,CASSEGGGARGYTF
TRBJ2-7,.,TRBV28,CASRKTGTGGYEQYF
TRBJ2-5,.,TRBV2,CASGGRGLETQYF
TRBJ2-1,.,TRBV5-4,CASSLGAGASYNEQFF
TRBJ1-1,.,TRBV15,CATRLTGNTEAFF
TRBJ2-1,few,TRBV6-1,CAKRAGSRNEQFF
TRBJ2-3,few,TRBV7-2,CASSFSVTSDTQYF
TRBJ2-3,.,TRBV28,CASSSPGYTDTQYF
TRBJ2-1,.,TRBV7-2,CASSLAAPGQNEQFF
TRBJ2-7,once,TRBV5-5,CASSDGQGFWEQYF
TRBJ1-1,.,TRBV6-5,CASSPHRGITEAFF
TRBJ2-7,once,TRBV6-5,CASRKEGISYEQYF
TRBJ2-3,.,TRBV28,CASTLYMGGTDTQYF
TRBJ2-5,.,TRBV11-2,CASSLTTGETQYF
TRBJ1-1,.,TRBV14,CASSQDLQNLRGLYSMNTEAFF
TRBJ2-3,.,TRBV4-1,CASSPIPTGGATQYF
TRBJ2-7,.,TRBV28,CASSSLGQGSSSYEQYF
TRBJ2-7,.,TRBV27,CASSSYRGRRYEQYF
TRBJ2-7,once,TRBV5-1,CASSLGPGLAGGDYEQYF
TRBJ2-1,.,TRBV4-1,CASSLTRLAGHNEQFF
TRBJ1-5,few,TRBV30,CAWSGSYNQPQHF
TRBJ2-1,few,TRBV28,CASCSGQGWNEQFF
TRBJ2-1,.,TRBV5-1,CASSLSSGGYNEQFF
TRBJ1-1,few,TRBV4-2,CASSREWTEAFF
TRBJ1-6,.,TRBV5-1,CASSTLGTANSPLHF
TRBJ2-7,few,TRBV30,CAWSFSSTYEQYF
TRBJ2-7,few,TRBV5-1,CASSLVVAVSSYEQYF
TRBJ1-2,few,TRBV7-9,CASSLEGHRYGYTF
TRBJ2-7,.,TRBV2,CASRDYRYEQYF
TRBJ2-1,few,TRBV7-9,CASSFELLSNEQFF
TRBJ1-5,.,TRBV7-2,CASSLVRQPQHF
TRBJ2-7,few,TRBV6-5,CASSPRTMLMEQYF
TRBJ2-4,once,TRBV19,CASSMGSGAKNIQYF
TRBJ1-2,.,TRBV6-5,CASRRTGTGEVGYTF
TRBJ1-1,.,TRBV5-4,CASSSAYLPGFAEAFF